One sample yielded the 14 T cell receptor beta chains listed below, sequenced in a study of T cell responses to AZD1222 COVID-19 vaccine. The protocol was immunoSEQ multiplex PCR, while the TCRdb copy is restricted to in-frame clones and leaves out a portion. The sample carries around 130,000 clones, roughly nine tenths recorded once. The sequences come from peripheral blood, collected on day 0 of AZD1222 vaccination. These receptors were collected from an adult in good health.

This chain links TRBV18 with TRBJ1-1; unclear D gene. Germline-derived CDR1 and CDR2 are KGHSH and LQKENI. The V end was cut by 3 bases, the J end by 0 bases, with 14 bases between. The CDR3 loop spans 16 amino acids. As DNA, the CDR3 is TGTGCCAGCTCACCTAGTCGGTCTTCCATGAACACTGAAGCTTTCTTT. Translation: CASSPSRSSMNTEAFF.

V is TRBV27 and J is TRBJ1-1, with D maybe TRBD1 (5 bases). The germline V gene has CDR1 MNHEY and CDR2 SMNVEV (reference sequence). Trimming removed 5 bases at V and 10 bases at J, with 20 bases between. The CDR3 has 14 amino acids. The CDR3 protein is CASSPSSGTPGAFF. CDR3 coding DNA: TGTGCCAGCAGTCCCTCCTCCGGGACGCCTGGAGCTTTCTTT.

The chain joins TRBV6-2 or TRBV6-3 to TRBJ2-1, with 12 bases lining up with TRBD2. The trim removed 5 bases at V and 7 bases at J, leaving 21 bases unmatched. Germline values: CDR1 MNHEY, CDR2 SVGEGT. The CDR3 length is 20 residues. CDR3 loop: CASSHPLPRLAGEGGNEQFF. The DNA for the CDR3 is TGTGCCAGCAGTCACCCGCTACCCCGACTAGCGGGAGAAGGGGGAAATGAGCAGTTCTTC.

CDR3 DNA: TGTGCCACCAGCAGAGATATTGGCTACACAGTTTACGAGCAGTACTTC. It encodes CATSRDIGYTVYEQYF. This chain joins TRBV15 and TRBJ2-7, with unresolved D. Germline CDR1 reads LNHNV; CDR2 reads YYDKDF (reference sequence). The CDR3 contains 16 residues. V lost 0 bases to trimming and J lost 4 bases, with 16 bases between them.

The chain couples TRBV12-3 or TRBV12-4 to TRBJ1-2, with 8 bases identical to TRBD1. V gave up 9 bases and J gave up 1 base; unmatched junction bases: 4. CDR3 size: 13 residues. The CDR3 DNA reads TGTGCCAGTCGGACAGGGTTTAACTATGGCTACACCTTC. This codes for CASRTGFNYGYTF.

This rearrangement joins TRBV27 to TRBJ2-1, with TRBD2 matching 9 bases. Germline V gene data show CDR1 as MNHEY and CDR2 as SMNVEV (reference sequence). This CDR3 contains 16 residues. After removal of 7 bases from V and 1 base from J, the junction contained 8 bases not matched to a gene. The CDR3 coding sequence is TGTGCCAGCACTGCGGGGGGGCGAAAATCCTACAATGAGCAGTTCTTC. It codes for CASTAGGRKSYNEQFF.

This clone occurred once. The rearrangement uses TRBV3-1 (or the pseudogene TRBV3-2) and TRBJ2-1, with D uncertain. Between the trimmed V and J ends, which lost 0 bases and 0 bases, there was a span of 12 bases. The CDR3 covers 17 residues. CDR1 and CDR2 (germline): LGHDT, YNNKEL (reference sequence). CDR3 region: CASSQEIGGSSYNEQFF. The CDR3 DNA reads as TGTGCCAGCAGCCAAGAAATTGGCGGAAGCTCCTACAATGAGCAGTTCTTC.

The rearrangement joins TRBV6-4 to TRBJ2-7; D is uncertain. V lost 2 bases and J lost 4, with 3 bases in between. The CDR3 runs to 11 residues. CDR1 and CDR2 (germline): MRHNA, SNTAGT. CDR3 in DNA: TGTGCCAGCAGTGACCGGTACGAGCAGTACTTC. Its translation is CASSDRYEQYF.

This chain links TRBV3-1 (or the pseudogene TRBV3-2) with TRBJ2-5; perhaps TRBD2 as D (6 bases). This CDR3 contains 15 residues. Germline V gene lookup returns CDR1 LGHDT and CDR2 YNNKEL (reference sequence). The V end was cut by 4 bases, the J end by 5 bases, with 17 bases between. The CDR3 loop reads CASSPPSAEGETQYF. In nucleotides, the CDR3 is TGTGCCAGCAGCCCCCCCTCCGCGGAGGGTGAGACCCAGTACTTC.

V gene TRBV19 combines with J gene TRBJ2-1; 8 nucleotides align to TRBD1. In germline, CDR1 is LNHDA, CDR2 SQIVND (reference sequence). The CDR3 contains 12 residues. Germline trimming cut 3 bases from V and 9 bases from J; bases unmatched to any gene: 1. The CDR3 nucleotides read TGTGCCAGTAGTATCGACAGGGGTGAGCAGTTCTTC. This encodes CASSIDRGEQFF.

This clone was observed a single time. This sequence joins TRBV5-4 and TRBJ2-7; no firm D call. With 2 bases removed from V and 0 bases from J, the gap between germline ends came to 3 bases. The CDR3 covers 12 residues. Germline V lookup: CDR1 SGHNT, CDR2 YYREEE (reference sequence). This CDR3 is CASSLSSYEQYF. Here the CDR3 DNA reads TGTGCCAGCAGCTTAAGCTCCTACGAGCAGTACTTC. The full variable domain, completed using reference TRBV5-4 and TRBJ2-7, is ETGVTQSPTHLIKTRGQQVTLRCSSQSGHNTVSWYQQALGQGPQFIFQYYREEENGRGNFPPRFSGLQFPNYSSELNVNALELDDSALYLCASSLSSYEQYFGPGTRLTVT.

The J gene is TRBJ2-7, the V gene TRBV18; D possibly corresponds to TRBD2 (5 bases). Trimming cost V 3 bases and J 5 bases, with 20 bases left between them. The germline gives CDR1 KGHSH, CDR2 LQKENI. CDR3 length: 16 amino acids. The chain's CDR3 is CASSPLMREGGDEQYF. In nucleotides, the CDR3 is TGTGCCAGCTCACCCCTTATGCGAGAGGGCGGCGACGAGCAGTACTTC. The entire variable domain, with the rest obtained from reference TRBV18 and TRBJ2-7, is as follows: NAGVMQNPRHLVRRRGQEARLRCSPMKGHSHVYWYRQLPEEGLKFMVYLQKENIIDESGMPKERFSAEFPKEGPSILRIQQVVRGDSAAYFCASSPLMREGGDEQYFGPGTRLTVT.

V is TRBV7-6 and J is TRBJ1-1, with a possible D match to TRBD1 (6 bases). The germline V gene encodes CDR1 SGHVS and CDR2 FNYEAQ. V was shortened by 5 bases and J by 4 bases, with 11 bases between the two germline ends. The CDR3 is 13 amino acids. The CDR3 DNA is TGTGCCAGCAGCGGGGGCGGGAGCACTGAAGCTTTCTTT. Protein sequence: CASSGGGSTEAFF. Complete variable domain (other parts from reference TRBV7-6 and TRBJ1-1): GAGVSQSPRYKVTKRGQDVALRCDPISGHVSLYWYRQALGQGPEFLTYFNYEAQQDKSGLPNDRFSAERPEGSISTLTIQRTEQRDSAMYRCASSGGGSTEAFFGQGTRLTVV.

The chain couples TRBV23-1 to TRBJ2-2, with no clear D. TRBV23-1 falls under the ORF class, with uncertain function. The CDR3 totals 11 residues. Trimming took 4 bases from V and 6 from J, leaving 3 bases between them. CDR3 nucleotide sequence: TGCGCCAGCAGTCGTTCCGGGGAGCTGTTTTTT. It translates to CASSRSGELFF.